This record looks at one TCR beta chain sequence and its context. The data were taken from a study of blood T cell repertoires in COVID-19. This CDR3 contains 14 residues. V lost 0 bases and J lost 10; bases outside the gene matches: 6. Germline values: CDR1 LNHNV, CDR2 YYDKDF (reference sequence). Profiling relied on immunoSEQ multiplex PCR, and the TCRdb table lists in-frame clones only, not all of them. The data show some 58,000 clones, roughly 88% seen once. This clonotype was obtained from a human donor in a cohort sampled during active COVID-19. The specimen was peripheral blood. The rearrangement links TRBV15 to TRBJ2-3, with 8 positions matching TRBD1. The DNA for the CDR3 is TGTGCCACCAGCAGAGAGCCCGACAGGGGATCGCAGTATTTT. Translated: CATSREPDRGSQYF.